This is a list of T cell receptor beta chains from one sample in a study of blood T cell repertoires in COVID-19. Sequenced by immunoSEQ multiplex PCR; TCRdb stores in-frame clones only, minus some. Of around 310,000 clones listed, roughly 86% are singletons. Specimen: PBMCs or T cells enriched from blood (not recorded which). Source of these receptors: a woman younger than 45 who had recovered from COVID-19. The CDR3 runs from the conserved cysteine through the conserved F or W. The order of the fields is V gene, D gene, clone size, J gene, CDR3 protein, CDR3 DNA. The D gene is left open where the match is weak. Clone size is not always given. Where it is, it says once, few, many or a class for expanded clones.

V: TRBV28
D: .
size: .
J: TRBJ1-1
CDR3: CASIAPAGTEAFF
DNA: TGTGCCAGCATCGCCCCCGCGGGCACTGAAGCTTTCTTT

V: TRBV28
D: TRBD1
size: .
J: TRBJ2-5
CDR3: CASSSQGAGETQYF
DNA: TGTGCCAGCAGCTCACAGGGGGCTGGGGAGACCCAGTACTTC

V: TRBV4-3
D: TRBD2
size: once
J: TRBJ2-3
CDR3: CASSQEARAGGTLGTDTQYF
DNA: TGCGCCAGCAGCCAAGAAGCGAGGGCGGGAGGCACTCTGGGCACAGATACGCAGTATTTT

V: TRBV27
D: .
size: .
J: TRBJ2-7
CDR3: CASSLTVNYEQYF
DNA: TGTGCCAGCAGTTTAACGGTAAACTACGAGCAGTACTTC

V: TRBV6-1
D: .
size: .
J: TRBJ2-7
CDR3: CASSETRNYEQYF
DNA: TGTGCCAGCAGTGAAACGAGGAACTACGAGCAGTACTTC

V: TRBV19
D: .
size: .
J: TRBJ1-1
CDR3: CASSIDYHTEAFF
DNA: TGTGCCAGTAGTATAGACTACCACACTGAAGCTTTCTTT

V: TRBV19
D: .
size: once
J: TRBJ1-2
CDR3: CASHRDGLEGYTF
DNA: TGTGCCAGTCACCGTGACGGCCTGGAGGGCTACACCTTC

V: TRBV7-2
D: .
size: .
J: TRBJ2-6
CDR3: CASRGLTALSSGANVLTF
DNA: TGTGCCAGCAGGGGACTGACAGCTCTCAGCTCTGGGGCCAACGTCCTGACTTTC

V: TRBV28
D: TRBD1
size: .
J: TRBJ2-3
CDR3: CASSSGTGWTDTQYF
DNA: TGTGCCAGCAGTTCCGGGACAGGGTGGACAGATACGCAGTATTTT

V: TRBV11-3
D: TRBD1
size: .
J: TRBJ2-7
CDR3: CASSPRDRGEQYF
DNA: TGTGCCAGCAGCCCTCGGGACAGAGGCGAGCAGTACTTC

V: TRBV5-8
D: TRBD1
size: .
J: TRBJ2-3
CDR3: CASSLVWYRGLVTSTDTQYF
DNA: TGTGCCAGCAGCTTGGTCTGGTACAGGGGGTTAGTCACTAGCACAGATACGCAGTATTTT

V: TRBV5-1
D: .
size: .
J: TRBJ1-4
CDR3: CASSPTGATNEKLFF
DNA: TGCGCCAGCTCGCCAACAGGTGCAACTAATGAAAAACTGTTTTTT